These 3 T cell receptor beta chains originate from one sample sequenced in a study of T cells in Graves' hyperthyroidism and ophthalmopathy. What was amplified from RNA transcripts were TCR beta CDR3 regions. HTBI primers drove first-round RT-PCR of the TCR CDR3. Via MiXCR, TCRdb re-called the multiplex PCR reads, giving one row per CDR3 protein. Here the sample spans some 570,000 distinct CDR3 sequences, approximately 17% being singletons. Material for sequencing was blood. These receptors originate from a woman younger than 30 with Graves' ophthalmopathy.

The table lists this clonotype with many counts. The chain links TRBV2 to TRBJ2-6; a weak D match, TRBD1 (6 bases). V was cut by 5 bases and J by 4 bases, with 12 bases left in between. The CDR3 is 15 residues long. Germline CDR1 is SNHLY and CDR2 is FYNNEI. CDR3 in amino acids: CASSFDRFGANVLTF. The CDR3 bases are TGTGCCAGCAGTTTTGACAGGTTCGGGGCCAACGTCCTGACTTTC.

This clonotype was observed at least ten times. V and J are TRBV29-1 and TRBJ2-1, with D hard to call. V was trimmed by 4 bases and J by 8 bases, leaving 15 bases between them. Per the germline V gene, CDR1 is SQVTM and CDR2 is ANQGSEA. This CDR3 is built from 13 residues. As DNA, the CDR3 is TGCAGCGTTGTGAGTCAGGCAAGAGATGAGCAGTTCTTC. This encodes CSVVSQARDEQFF.

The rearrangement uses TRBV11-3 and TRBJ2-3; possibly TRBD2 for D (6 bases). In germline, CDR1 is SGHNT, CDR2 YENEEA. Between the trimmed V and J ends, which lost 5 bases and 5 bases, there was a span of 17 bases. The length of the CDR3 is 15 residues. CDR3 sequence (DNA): TGTGCCAGCAGCCCATCGGGACTCCCAGGAGATACGCAGTATTTT. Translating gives CASSPSGLPGDTQYF.